This T cell receptor beta chain was identified during a study of T cell responses to AZD1222 COVID-19 vaccine. Second doses that came at about 4 or about 12 weeks were put together. Of note for this clone: Its antigen is still unknown.

Study-wide results and caveats: Just six AZD1222 recipients were seropositive at baseline. Vaccination with two AZD1222 doses was followed by a rise in Spike-specific TCR breadth and depth.

Using immunoSEQ multiplex PCR, the repertoire was profiled, and TCRdb retains in-frame clones only, with some absent. The table includes roughly 270,000 clones, almost 95% detected once. Sequenced material: peripheral blood, taken 28 days after the second AZD1222 dose. This TCR was sampled from an adult who received the AZD1222 COVID-19 vaccine.

CDR3 protein: CASSLGSDNEQFF. In DNA, the CDR3 is TGCGCCAGCAGCTTGGGTAGCGACAATGAGCAGTTCTTC. The chain uses TRBV5-1 and TRBJ2-1; the D gene is possibly TRBD2 (5 bases). This CDR3 is built from 13 residues. Germline CDR1 is SGHRS and CDR2 is YFSETQ. The V end was cut by 0 bases, the J end by 5 bases, with 6 bases between.